This TCR beta chain is drawn from a study of shared clonotypes between healthy human individuals. Concerning this clone itself: Its antigen is not identified.

Clones were read by immunoSEQ multiplex PCR, and TCRdb kept only the in-frame ones, dropping some. This table has around 1.6 million clones, 98% appearing once. The V end lost 7 bases, the J end lost 3 bases, and 13 bases lay between the germline ends. The germline V gene has CDR1 SNHLY and CDR2 FYNNEI. This CDR3 contains 14 residues. Study-wide results and limits: The study found roughly 5.3% of naive CD4 clonotypes shared across a few donors.

Source material: naive CD4+ T cells sorted from blood. Subset reported: CD45RA+ positively selected. The V and J genes are TRBV2 and TRBJ1-5; D possibly corresponds to TRBD1 (6 bases). This receptor was identified in a man aged 25 to 40 in good health. The CDR3 loop reads CASTPDRTNQPQHF. The CDR3 bases are TGTGCCAGCACTCCCGACAGGACCAATCAGCCCCAGCATTTT.